This T cell receptor (beta chain) derives from a study of blood T cell repertoires in COVID-19. At the level of the study: Samples taken during acute and convalescent COVID-19 were collected in the United States, Italy and Spain. Sample material is recorded as cDNA or gDNA derived from T cells, B-cell-depleted T cells, or PBMCs.

The CDR3 runs to 15 residues. The germline gives CDR1 SGHRS, CDR2 YFSETQ. Trimming cost V 3 bases and J 1 base; bases outside gene matches: 4. In the study's own analysis: Amplifying reference gene primers gave estimates of nucleated cell counts. Produced via immunoSEQ multiplex PCR; TCRdb's table is partial and in-frame only. The V and J calls and the clone size are those of that table, but D and trimming were determined from the DNA. The sample shows roughly 62,000 clones, 65% to 80% of them seen only once. This chain joins TRBV5-1 and TRBJ2-1; 7 bases are shared with TRBD1. Source material: peripheral blood. This TCR was sampled from an elderly woman with active or convalescent COVID-19. The CDR3 nucleotides read TGCGCCAGCAGCTCGGGACAGCCGTCCTACAATGAGCAGTTCTTC. Protein: CASSSGQPSYNEQFF. Full variable domain (missing parts from reference TRBV5-1 and TRBJ2-1): KAGVTQTPRYLIKTRGQQVTLSCSPISGHRSVSWYQQTPGQGLQFLFEYFSETQRNKGNFPGRFSGRQFSNSRSEMNVSTLELGDSALYLCASSSGQPSYNEQFFGPGTRLTVL.